This entry is about one TCR beta chain. For the diagnoses, clinical symptoms, serum thyroxine and TRAb, thyroid ultrasound and orbital computed tomography were used. The sample originates from a study of T cells in Graves' hyperthyroidism and ophthalmopathy. CDR1 KGHSH and CDR2 LQKENI come from the germline V gene. The germline V and J ends were trimmed by 1 base and 0 bases, with 7 bases remaining between them. This CDR3 comprises 14 residues. Amplification of TCR beta CDR3 regions used RNA as the template. Primed by the HTBI set, a first-round RT-PCR was run on the TCR CDR3. Using its own MiXCR run on the multiplex PCR reads, TCRdb lists one record per CDR3 protein. The sample consists of 500,000 to 550,000 distinct CDR3 sequences, less than 25% of them appearing once.

Sequencing was performed on blood. The sequence derives from a man between 18 and 29 years old with Graves' hyperthyroidism. The V call is TRBV18, the J call TRBJ2-7; D is undetermined. In DNA, the CDR3 is TGTGCCAGCTCACCACAGGCTAACTCCTACGAGCAGTACTTC. Its protein product is CASSPQANSYEQYF. The entire variable domain, with the rest obtained from reference TRBV18 and TRBJ2-7, is as follows: NAGVMQNPRHLVRRRGQEARLRCSPMKGHSHVYWYRQLPEEGLKFMVYLQKENIIDESGMPKERFSAEFPKEGPSILRIQQVVRGDSAAYFCASSPQANSYEQYFGPGTRLTVT.